This T cell receptor beta chain comes out of a study of T cell changes during pregnancy in multiple sclerosis. Sequencing used immunoSEQ multiplex PCR; TCRdb keeps in-frame clones, though not all of them. Here the sample spans 26,000 or so clones, 85% to 95% being singletons. Germline CDR1 reads MDHEN; CDR2 reads SYDVKM. The CDR3 consists of 14 residues. V was clipped by 8 bases and J by 3 bases; unmatched bases: 3. This TCR was sampled from a female donor with multiple sclerosis, enrolled in a pregnancy study. The chain recombines TRBV28 with TRBJ1-3; 11 positions match TRBD1. The sample consisted of CD8+ T cells from peripheral blood mononuclear cells, taken before pregnancy. CDR3 nucleotides: TGTGCCAGCCGGGACAGGGGGGTTGGAAACACCATATATTTT. Its translation: CASRDRGVGNTIYF. Filled out from reference TRBV28 and TRBJ1-3, the complete variable domain reads DVKVTQSSRYLVKRTGEKVFLECVQDMDHENMFWYRQDPGLGLRLIYFSYDVKMKEKGDIPEGYSVSREKKERFSLILESASTNQTSMYLCASRDRGVGNTIYFGEGSWLTVV.